This T cell receptor (beta chain) is drawn from a study of T cell responses to AZD1222 COVID-19 vaccine. As for the study in general: Doses given second, at about 4 or about 12 weeks, were pooled. Study-wide findings and caveats: Spike was spanned by vaccine-associated CD4 TCRs, which were dominant at 160-218 and 743-854. It was only 6 or 7 AZD1222 recipients who were seropositive at baseline. Possibly, clonal diversity was underestimated; donors were largely white British and included more females.

The CDR3 is 12 residues long. Per germline, CDR1 ENHRY and CDR2 SYGVKD. The V end was cut by 0 bases, the J end by 7 bases, with 7 bases between. The method was immunoSEQ multiplex PCR; TCRdb's version includes in-frame clones alone and lacks a portion of them. The data show about 120,000 clones, approximately 92% seen once. This clone was detected only a few times. Antigen specificity is unknown. Sample: peripheral blood, taken on day 0 of AZD1222 vaccination. The V gene is TRBV10-3, the J gene TRBJ2-7; no definite D call. The origin of this receptor is an adult in good health. The CDR3 reads CAISESLSEQYF. The CDR3 bases are TGTGCCATCAGTGAGTCGTTATCGGAGCAGTACTTC.